This entry lists 8 T cell receptor beta chains sequenced from one sample in a study of blood T cell repertoires in COVID-19. The repertoire was sequenced with immunoSEQ multiplex PCR; TCRdb's copy has only in-frame clones and lacks some. Counted here are about 180,000 clones, over 75% occurring once; the ten biggest clones make up about 6.5%. The source material was peripheral blood. Source of these receptors: a man between 65 and 85 years old with active or convalescent COVID-19.

This clone was counted once. The V and J genes are TRBV10-2 and TRBJ1-5, with TRBD1 matching over 10 bases. With 10 bases clipped from V and 2 bases from J, the junction kept 11 bases outside the gene matches. The CDR3 spans 16 residues. Per germline, CDR1 WSHSY and CDR2 SAAADI. The CDR3 region has the DNA TGCGCCAAAATGACAGGGGGCGCGAAAGGCAATCAGCCCCAGCATTTT. Translation: CAKMTGGAKGNQPQHF.

This sequence joins TRBV13 and TRBJ2-3; the D gene is possibly TRBD1 (5 bases). The CDR3 is 16 amino acids. CDR1 and CDR2 (germline): PRHDT, FYEKMQ (reference sequence). Deletions cut 4 bases from V and 0 bases from J, with 14 bases between. CDR3 residues: CASSSQISGSTDTQYF. CDR3 DNA: TGTGCCAGCAGCTCTCAAATATCAGGGAGCACAGATACGCAGTATTTT.

This chain links TRBV3-1 (or the pseudogene TRBV3-2) with TRBJ1-5, with D perhaps matching TRBD1 (5 bases). This CDR3 is built from 14 residues. The V end was cut by 4 bases, the J end by 7 bases, with 14 bases between. In germline, CDR1 is LGHDT, CDR2 YNNKEL (reference sequence). CDR3 protein: CASSPRRGLQPQHF. CDR3 nucleotide sequence: TGTGCCAGCAGCCCACGAAGGGGCTTGCAGCCCCAGCATTTT.

This chain joins TRBV6-5 and TRBJ2-7, with 7 bases fitting TRBD1. Germline CDR1 is MNHEY and CDR2 is SVGAGI. After removal of 5 bases from V and 3 bases from J, the junction contained 7 bases not matched to a gene. This CDR3 has 14 amino acids. The CDR3 spells CASSTDHRGYEQYF. The DNA of the CDR3 is TGTGCCAGCAGTACTGATCACAGGGGCTACGAGCAGTACTTC.

The chain is built from TRBV2 and TRBJ2-7; D uncertain. The germline V and J ends were trimmed by 7 bases and 0 bases, with 10 bases remaining between them. CDR3 length: 13 amino acids. Germline V gene sequence: CDR1 SNHLY, CDR2 FYNNEI. DNA for the CDR3: TGTGCCAGCATGTCAGGTCGCTCCTACGAGCAGTACTTC. It is translated as CASMSGRSYEQYF.

This clone was picked up one time. This chain links TRBV6-1 with TRBJ2-1, with D maybe TRBD1 (5 bases). Germline CDR1 and CDR2: MNHNS and SASEGT. This CDR3 contains 11 residues. V was cut by 5 bases and J by 10 bases, with 9 bases left in between. CDR3 sequence (DNA): TGTGCCAGCAGTCAACAGGTCGAGCAGTTCTTC. This translates into CASSQQVEQFF.

V gene TRBV18 combines with J gene TRBJ2-7; TRBD1 aligns across 9 bases. The CDR3 runs to 14 residues. The junction had 2 bases not matched to a gene; V was cut back by 2 bases and J by 3 bases. Germline loops: CDR1 KGHSH, CDR2 LQKENI. The CDR3 sequence: CASSPKDRGYEQYF. The CDR3 nucleotides are TGTGCCAGCTCACCAAAGGACAGGGGCTACGAGCAGTACTTC.

This clone was counted a single time. This chain uses TRBV28 with TRBJ2-7, with 8 bases matching TRBD2. The CDR3 is 15 residues long. In germline, CDR1 is MDHEN, CDR2 SYDVKM. The junction had 13 bases not matched to a gene; V was cut back by 6 bases and J by 6 bases. The CDR3 protein is CASSPVPGLGGEQYF. The CDR3 nucleotides read TGTGCCAGCAGCCCAGTACCGGGACTAGGGGGCGAGCAGTACTTC.